This T cell receptor beta chain was captured in a study of post-analysis software for immune sequencing data. Whole-study context: Recorded disease courses covered relapsing-remitting, secondary progressive and progressive-relapsing multiple sclerosis. Some patients had no subtype annotation.

Regarding the study as a whole: The authors found that F measure strongly co-clustered same-batch samples. Controls showed significantly higher normalized Chao1 diversity than did multiple sclerosis patients. Patients used a few TRBV segments, including TRBV5-6, TRBV5-1 and TRBV20-1, more often than controls.

Concerning this clonotype: Its specificity is not known.

Between the trimmed V and J ends, which lost 0 bases and 0 bases, there was a span of 12 bases. Germline V gives CDR1 SGHRS, CDR2 YFSETQ. The CDR3 consists of 16 residues. Unique molecular identifiers tagged the TCR beta cDNA libraries. T cells, roughly 0.95 to 10 million of them, yielded approximately 530,000 cDNA molecules. TCRdb re-derived calls from the PCR reads in MiXCR, one entry per CDR3 protein. Of 500,000 to 600,000 distinct CDR3 sequences in the sample, roughly 46% were seen once. This sequence joins TRBV5-1 and TRBJ2-5; D may be TRBD1 (7 bases). Sequenced input: blood. This receptor was obtained from a girl aged 10-17 years with multiple sclerosis. CDR3 region: CASSLGGTDYQETQYF. CDR3 coding DNA: TGCGCCAGCAGCTTGGGCGGGACAGATTACCAAGAGACCCAGTACTTC.